The 30 T cell receptor beta chains given below trace back to one sample, sequenced in a study of blood T cell repertoires in COVID-19. Using immunoSEQ multiplex PCR, the repertoire was profiled, and TCRdb retains in-frame clones only, with some absent. The repertoire has 230,000 or so clones, about 88% of them found once; the top ten carry around 2.7%. Sequenced sample: PBMCs or T cells enriched from blood (not recorded which). Receptors were obtained from a woman in her 30s who had recovered from COVID-19.

The J gene is TRBJ2-1, the V gene TRBV24-1, with TRBD1 matching 7 bases. The CDR3 runs to 14 residues. The V segment lost 5 bases and the J segment 3 bases; nucleotides outside the gene matches: 3. The germline V gene has CDR1 KGHDR and CDR2 SFDVKD. CDR3 region: CATSVGQDYNEQFF. The DNA for the CDR3 is TGTGCCACCAGTGTCGGACAGGACTACAATGAGCAGTTCTTC.

The CDR3 region is CASSLTRSYNEQFF. The CDR3 nucleotides are TGTGCCAGCAGCTTAACCAGAAGCTACAATGAGCAGTTCTTC. The V and J genes are TRBV7-2 and TRBJ2-1; D is unclear. Germline-derived CDR1 and CDR2 are SGHTA and FQGNSA. Trimming shortened V by 2 bases and J by 3 bases, and 8 bases separated the two germline ends. This CDR3 spans 14 amino acids. The complete variable domain, with remaining parts taken from reference TRBV7-2 and TRBJ2-1, reads GAGVSQSPSNKVTEKGKDVELRCDPISGHTALYWYRQSLGQGLEFLIYFQGNSAPDKSGLPSDRFSAERTGGSVSTLTIQRTQQEDSAVYLCASSLTRSYNEQFFGPGTRLTVL.

This sequence joins TRBV9 and TRBJ2-3; no clear D. V shed 3 bases and J shed 3 bases, with 17 bases lying between them. The CDR3 runs 16 residues. From germline, CDR1 is SGDLS and CDR2 YYNGEE. For the CDR3, the DNA is TGTGCCAGCAGCGACCCAGGCAGGCAAGTAACAGATACGCAGTATTTT. It encodes CASSDPGRQVTDTQYF.

The chain combines TRBV7-3 with TRBJ2-1, with 9 nucleotides matching TRBD1. This CDR3 contains 14 residues. Germline loops: CDR1 SGHTA, CDR2 FQGTGA. V trimming: 3 bases; J trimming: 6 bases; junction bases outside the gene matches: 3. The CDR3 loop reads CASSFDRGVNEQFF. DNA for the CDR3: TGTGCCAGCAGCTTTGACAGGGGGGTCAATGAGCAGTTCTTC.

The genes are TRBV13 and TRBJ2-2; tentatively, D is TRBD1 (6 bases). Between the trimmed V and J ends, which lost 6 bases and 7 bases, there was a span of 9 bases. In germline, CDR1 is PRHDT, CDR2 FYEKMQ (reference sequence). The CDR3 has 12 amino acids. DNA for the CDR3: TGTGCCAGCAGTCCAGGGGTCGGGGAGCTGTTTTTT. Residues: CASSPGVGELFF.

This chain connects TRBV6-2 or TRBV6-3 to TRBJ2-1, with D possibly TRBD2 on 6 matching bases. The CDR3 has 13 residues. From germline, CDR1 is MNHEY and CDR2 SVGEGT. V was clipped by 4 bases and J by 6 bases, with 10 bases between them. This chain's CDR3 is CASSSGLLNEQFF. The CDR3, as DNA: TGTGCCAGCAGTTCGGGACTTCTCAATGAGCAGTTCTTC.

This chain uses TRBV6-6 with TRBJ2-1; 9 positions match TRBD1. The CDR3 covers 16 residues. The ends lost 6 bases at V and 4 bases at J; junction bases unmatched: 10. Germline assignment: CDR1 MNHNY and CDR2 SVGAGI (reference sequence). This chain's CDR3 is CASSRGQGLGYNEQFF. DNA of the CDR3: TGTGCCAGCAGCCGAGGACAGGGGTTGGGTTACAATGAGCAGTTCTTC.

The CDR3 sequence: CASTHIRDTEAFF. The CDR3, as DNA: TGTGCCAGCACCCATATTCGGGACACTGAAGCTTTCTTT. This chain uses TRBV7-2 with TRBJ1-1, with D hard to call. Germline V lookup: CDR1 SGHTA, CDR2 FQGNSA. CDR3 length: 13 residues. Trimming took off 7 bases at V and 3 bases at J, with 12 bases between the two ends.

The chain recombines TRBV21-1 with TRBJ2-7; TRBD2 is taken as the D call from the table, unchecked against the DNA. TRBV21-1 is a known pseudogene. The CDR3 runs to 13 residues. This CDR3 reads CASSKGGRPEQYF. The DNA for the CDR3 is TGTGCCAGCAGCAAAGGAGGGCGGCCTGAGCAGTACTTC.

The chain has TRBV21-1 and TRBJ1-5; no DNA check was done on the table's D call, TRBD1. TRBV21-1 corresponds to a pseudogene. The CDR3 is 16 amino acids. The chain's CDR3 is CASTSGGLVSNQPQHF. The CDR3 coding sequence is TGTGCCAGCACCTCAGGGGGTTTGGTTAGCAATCAGCCCCAGCATTTT.

The gene calls are TRBV4-1 and TRBJ2-5, with 9 bases identical to TRBD1. This CDR3 is 14 amino acids long. CDR1 and CDR2 from the germline V gene are MGHRA and YSYEKL. The junction had 4 bases not matched to a gene; V was cut back by 3 bases and J by 5 bases. The CDR3 coding sequence is TGCGCCAGCAGCCACCTGACAGGGGGGGAGACCCAGTACTTC. Translated, it gives CASSHLTGGETQYF.

V and J are TRBV18 and TRBJ1-5; no clear D gene. This CDR3 contains 15 residues. V lost 5 bases and J 0 bases, leaving 11 bases between the germline ends. The germline V gene has CDR1 KGHSH and CDR2 LQKENI. In nucleotides, the CDR3 is TGTGCCAGCTCAAACAAAGACTATAGCAATCAGCCCCAGCATTTT. This codes for CASSNKDYSNQPQHF.

The CDR3 reads CASSSTVNHNEQFF. DNA of the CDR3: TGCGCCAGCAGCTCGACAGTTAACCACAATGAGCAGTTCTTC. The rearrangement joins TRBV5-1 to TRBJ2-1; tentative D call: TRBD1 (5 bases). The V end lost 3 bases, the J end lost 5 bases, and 12 bases lay between the germline ends. The CDR3 sequence is 14 residues long. Germline V gives CDR1 SGHRS, CDR2 YFSETQ.

This chain links TRBV3-1 (or the pseudogene TRBV3-2) with TRBJ1-2; 10 bases match TRBD1. The germline CDR1 and CDR2 sequences are LGHDT and YNNKEL (reference sequence). V shed 0 bases and J 8 bases; nucleotides not matched to a gene: 3. The CDR3 totals 14 residues. The CDR3 spells CASSQDRDRGGYTF. DNA of the CDR3: TGTGCCAGCAGCCAAGATCGGGACAGGGGCGGCTACACCTTC.

The chain recombines TRBV4-1 with TRBJ2-5, with 9 positions matching TRBD1. Germline CDR1 is MGHRA and CDR2 is YSYEKL. V was pared by 0 bases and J by 1 base, with 12 bases of the junction left unmatched. This CDR3 comprises 19 residues. CDR3 loop: CASSQDRFGTGTTQETQYF. The CDR3 bases are TGCGCCAGCAGCCAAGATCGTTTCGGGACAGGGACGACCCAAGAGACCCAGTACTTC.

This rearrangement joins TRBV19 to TRBJ2-7; maybe TRBD1 (6 bases). With 5 bases removed from V and 0 bases from J, the gap between germline ends came to 17 bases. CDR1 is LNHDA and CDR2 is SQIVND in the germline V gene (reference sequence). CDR3 length: 16 residues. The DNA for the CDR3 is TGTGCCAGTAGTGAAACAGGCAGGGGAATCTCCTACGAGCAGTACTTC. Its protein is CASSETGRGISYEQYF.

The DNA of the CDR3 is TGTGCCACCAGTGATTCGGACAGGGAACAAGAGACCCAGTACTTC. Translating it yields CATSDSDREQETQYF. The rearrangement joins TRBV24-1 to TRBJ2-5, with 8 bases fitting TRBD1. Germline values: CDR1 KGHDR, CDR2 SFDVKD. Trimming at V came to 2 bases and at J to 2 bases, leaving 3 bases not matched to a gene. This CDR3 has 15 amino acids.

J is TRBJ1-2 and V is TRBV4-1, with unresolved D. Germline V CDR1 and CDR2: MGHRA, YSYEKL. V was shortened by 1 base and J by 4 bases, with 7 bases between the two germline ends. The CDR3 sequence is 13 residues long. CDR3 residues: CASSQGEGYGYTF. Written as DNA, the CDR3 is TGCGCCAGCAGCCAAGGCGAGGGCTATGGCTACACCTTC.

The gene calls are TRBV7-9 and TRBJ2-1, with 11 positions matching TRBD2. The germline gives CDR1 SEHNR, CDR2 FQNEAQ (reference sequence). The CDR3 covers 15 residues. The V and J ends lost 7 bases and 8 bases, in that order; junction bases with no gene match: 10. The CDR3 protein is CASMPSGGFKYEQFF. Here the CDR3 DNA reads TGTGCCAGCATGCCTAGCGGGGGGTTTAAATATGAGCAGTTCTTC.

This sequence joins TRBV4-1 and TRBJ1-5; 7 bases are shared with TRBD1. Trimming took 2 bases from V and 7 from J; bases not matched to a gene: 5. This CDR3 spans 14 amino acids. The germline V gene has CDR1 MGHRA and CDR2 YSYEKL. The CDR3 DNA reads TGCGCCAGCAGCCAACTAGGGGGCAGCCAGCCCCAGCATTTT. Encoded protein: CASSQLGGSQPQHF.

V gene TRBV6-5 combines with J gene TRBJ1-2; TRBD1 matches 10 bases. CDR3 length: 14 residues. Germline V gives CDR1 MNHEY, CDR2 SVGAGI. The trim removed 7 bases at V and 2 bases at J, leaving 4 bases unmatched. The CDR3 sequence: CASTRDRGNYGYTF. The CDR3 coding sequence is TGTGCCAGCACCCGGGACAGGGGCAACTATGGCTACACCTTC.

This chain links TRBV4-3 with TRBJ1-3; D remains ambiguous. The CDR3 is 17 amino acids. Trimming took off 0 bases at V and 3 bases at J, with 15 bases between the two ends. Germline V gene data show CDR1 as LGHNA and CDR2 as YSLEER. The CDR3 DNA is TGCGCCAGCAGCCAAGATACCGACCGGGGATTTGGAAACACCATATATTTT. Residues: CASSQDTDRGFGNTIYF.

The V and J genes are TRBV29-1 and TRBJ1-2; D remains ambiguous. V lost 4 bases and J lost 0, with 9 bases in between. CDR3 size: 13 residues. From germline, CDR1 is SQVTM and CDR2 ANQGSEA. CDR3 coding DNA: TGCAGCGTTGGGAAGGGAGCTAACTATGGCTACACCTTC. It translates to CSVGKGANYGYTF.

The chain joins TRBV7-9 to TRBJ2-1; TRBD2 matches 8 bases. The CDR3 spans 16 residues. Trimming removed 2 bases from V and 0 bases from J; junction bases left unmatched: 3. Germline CDR1 SEHNR, CDR2 FQNEAQ (reference sequence). The CDR3 DNA sequence: TGTGCCAGCAGCTTAAAGAGCGGGAGCTCCTACAATGAGCAGTTCTTC. Its translation is CASSLKSGSSYNEQFF.

V is TRBV5-1 and J is TRBJ2-1; TRBD2 matches 7 bases. J was trimmed by 4 bases and V by 0 bases; bases with no gene match: 7. The CDR3 is 16 amino acids. CDR1 and CDR2 from the germline V gene are SGHRS and YFSETQ. The CDR3 is CASSLASGKDYNEQFF. In DNA, the CDR3 is TGCGCCAGCAGCTTGGCGAGCGGGAAGGATTACAATGAGCAGTTCTTC.

The count of this clone is one. This rearrangement joins TRBV4-3 to TRBJ1-2, with 7 bases aligning to TRBD1. The CDR3 is 15 amino acids. The germline gives CDR1 LGHNA, CDR2 YSLEER. V shed 3 bases and J 4 bases; nucleotides not matched to a gene: 8. CDR3 amino acids: CASSQTGTAIYGYTF. Written as DNA, the CDR3 is TGCGCCAGCAGCCAGACCGGGACAGCTATCTATGGCTACACCTTC.

The chain joins TRBV11-2 to TRBJ2-5; TRBD2 matches at 13 bases. Looked up from germline, CDR1 is SGHAT and CDR2 is FQNNGV. This CDR3 spans 16 amino acids. Germline trimming cut 4 bases from V and 7 bases from J; bases unmatched to any gene: 9. The CDR3 DNA sequence: TGTGCCAGCAGCTCCGGACTAGCGGGGGCCCCGGTGACCCAGTACTTC. It yields the protein CASSSGLAGAPVTQYF.

CDR3 DNA sequence: TGTGCCAGCAGTCTTGACAGATACACTGAAGCTTTCTTT. It is translated as CASSLDRYTEAFF. V is TRBV2 and J is TRBJ1-1; D perhaps matches TRBD1 (5 bases). Germline V gene sequence: CDR1 SNHLY, CDR2 FYNNEI. CDR3 length: 13 residues. With 5 bases removed from V and 3 bases from J, the gap between germline ends came to 10 bases.

CDR3 coding DNA: TGCGCCAGCAGCTTGGGCGGGGACGCGACCCAGTACTTC. Protein sequence: CASSLGGDATQYF. This chain uses TRBV5-1 with TRBJ2-5; maybe TRBD2 (6 bases). CDR1 and CDR2 (germline): SGHRS, YFSETQ. The CDR3 spans 13 residues. V lost 0 bases to trimming and J lost 7 bases, with 10 bases between them.

V gene TRBV5-4 combines with J gene TRBJ2-2; 8 nucleotides align to TRBD2. The CDR3 is made up of 15 amino acids. V shed 3 bases and J 3 bases; nucleotides not matched to a gene: 4. The germline V gene has CDR1 SGHNT and CDR2 YYREEE (reference sequence). This chain's CDR3 is CASSYGGAYTGELFF. The CDR3 DNA reads TGTGCCAGCAGCTACGGGGGGGCATACACCGGGGAGCTGTTTTTT.